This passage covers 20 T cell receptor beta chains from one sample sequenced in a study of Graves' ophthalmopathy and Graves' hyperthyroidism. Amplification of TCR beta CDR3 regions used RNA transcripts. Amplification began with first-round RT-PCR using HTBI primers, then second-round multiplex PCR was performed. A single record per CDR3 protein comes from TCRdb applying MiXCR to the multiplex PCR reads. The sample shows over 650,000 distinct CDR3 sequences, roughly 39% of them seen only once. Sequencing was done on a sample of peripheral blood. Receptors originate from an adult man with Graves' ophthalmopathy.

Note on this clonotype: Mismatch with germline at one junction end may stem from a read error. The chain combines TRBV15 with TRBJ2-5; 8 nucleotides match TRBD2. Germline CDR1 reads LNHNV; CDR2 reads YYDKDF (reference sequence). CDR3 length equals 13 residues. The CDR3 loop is CAASRAGEETQYF. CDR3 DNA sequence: TGTGCCGCCAGCAGAGCGGGGGAAGAGACCCAGTACTTC.

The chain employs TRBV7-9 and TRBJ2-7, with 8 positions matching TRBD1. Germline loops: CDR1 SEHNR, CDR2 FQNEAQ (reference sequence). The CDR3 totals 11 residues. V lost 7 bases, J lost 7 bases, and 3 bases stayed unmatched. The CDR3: CASTRQGEQYF. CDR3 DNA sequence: TGTGCCAGCACCCGACAGGGGGAGCAGTACTTC.

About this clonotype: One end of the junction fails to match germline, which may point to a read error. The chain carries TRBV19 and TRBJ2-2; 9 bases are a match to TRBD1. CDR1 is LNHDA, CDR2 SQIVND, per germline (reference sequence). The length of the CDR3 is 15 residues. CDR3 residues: CVSSRGQGGTGELFF. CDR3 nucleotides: TGTGTCAGTAGCCGGGGACAGGGTGGCACCGGGGAGCTGTTTTTT.

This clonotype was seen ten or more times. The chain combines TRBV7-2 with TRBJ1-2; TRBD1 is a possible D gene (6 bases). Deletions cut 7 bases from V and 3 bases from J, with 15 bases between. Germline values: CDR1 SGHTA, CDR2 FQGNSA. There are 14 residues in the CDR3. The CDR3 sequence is CASTLGRGDYGYTF. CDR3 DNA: TGTGCCAGCACCCTCGGGAGGGGGGACTATGGCTACACCTTC.

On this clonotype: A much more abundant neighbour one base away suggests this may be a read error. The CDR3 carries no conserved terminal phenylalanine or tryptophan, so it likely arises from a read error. CDR3 coding DNA: TGTGCCAGTCGCGGGACGGCACCAAATCAGCCCCAGCATCTT. Protein: CASRGTAPNQPQHL. The chain employs TRBV10-3 and TRBJ1-5; TRBD1 is a possible D gene (5 bases). Trimming left V 10 bases short and J 4 bases short, with 17 bases between. The CDR3 is 14 residues long. Germline V CDR1 and CDR2: ENHRY, SYGVKD.

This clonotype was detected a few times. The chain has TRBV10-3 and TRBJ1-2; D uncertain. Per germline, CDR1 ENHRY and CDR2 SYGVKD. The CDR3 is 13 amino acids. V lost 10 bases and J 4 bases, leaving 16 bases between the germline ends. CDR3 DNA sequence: TGTGCCAGCACCCAAGCACGGACCTATGGCTACACCTTC. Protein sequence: CASTQARTYGYTF.

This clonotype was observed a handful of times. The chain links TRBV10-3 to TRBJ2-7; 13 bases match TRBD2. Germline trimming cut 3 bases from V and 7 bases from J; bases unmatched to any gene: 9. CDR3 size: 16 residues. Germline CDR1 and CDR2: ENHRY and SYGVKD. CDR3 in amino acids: CAISDSGLAGVHEQYF. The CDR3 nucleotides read TGTGCCATCAGTGATTCCGGACTAGCGGGAGTACATGAGCAGTACTTC.

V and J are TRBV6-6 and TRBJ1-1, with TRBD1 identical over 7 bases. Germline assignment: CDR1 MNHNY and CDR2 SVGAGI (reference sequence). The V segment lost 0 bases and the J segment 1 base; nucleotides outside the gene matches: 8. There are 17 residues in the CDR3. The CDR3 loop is CASSYSIRGQRNTEAFF. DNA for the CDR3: TGTGCCAGCAGTTACTCAATTAGGGGACAGAGGAACACTGAAGCTTTCTTT.

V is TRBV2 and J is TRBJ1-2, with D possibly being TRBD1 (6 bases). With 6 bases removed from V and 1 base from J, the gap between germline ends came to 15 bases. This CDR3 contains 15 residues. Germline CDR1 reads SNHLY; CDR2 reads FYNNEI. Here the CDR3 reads CASRTHSDSNYGYTF. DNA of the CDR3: TGTGCCAGCAGAACACACTCGGACAGTAACTATGGCTACACCTTC.

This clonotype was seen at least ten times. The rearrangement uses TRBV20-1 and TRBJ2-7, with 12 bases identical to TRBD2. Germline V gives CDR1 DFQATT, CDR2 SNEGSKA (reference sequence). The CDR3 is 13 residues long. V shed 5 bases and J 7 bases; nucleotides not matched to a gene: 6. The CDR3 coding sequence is TGCAGTGCTCGCCCTAGCGGGAGGGTTGAGCAGTACTTC. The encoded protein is CSARPSGRVEQYF.

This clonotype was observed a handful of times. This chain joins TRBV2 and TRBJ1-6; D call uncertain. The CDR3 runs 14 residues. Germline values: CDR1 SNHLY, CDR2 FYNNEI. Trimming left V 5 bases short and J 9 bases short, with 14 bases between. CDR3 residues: CASSWRGIASPLHF. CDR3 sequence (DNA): TGTGCCAGCAGTTGGCGGGGAATAGCTTCACCCCTCCACTTT.

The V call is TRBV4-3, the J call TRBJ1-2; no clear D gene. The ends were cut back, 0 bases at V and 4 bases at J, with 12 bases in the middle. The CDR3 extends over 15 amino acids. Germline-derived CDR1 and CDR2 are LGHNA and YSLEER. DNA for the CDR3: TGCGCCAGCAGCCAAGATCTTCGGGCACGCTATGGCTACACCTTC. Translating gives CASSQDLRARYGYTF.

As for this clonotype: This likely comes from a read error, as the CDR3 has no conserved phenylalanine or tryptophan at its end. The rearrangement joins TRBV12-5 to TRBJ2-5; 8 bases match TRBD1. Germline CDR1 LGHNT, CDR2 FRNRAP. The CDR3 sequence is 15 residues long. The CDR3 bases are TGTGCCAGCAGTTTAGACAGGGGAGGTCAAGAGACCCAGTACGTC. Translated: CASSLDRGGQETQYV.

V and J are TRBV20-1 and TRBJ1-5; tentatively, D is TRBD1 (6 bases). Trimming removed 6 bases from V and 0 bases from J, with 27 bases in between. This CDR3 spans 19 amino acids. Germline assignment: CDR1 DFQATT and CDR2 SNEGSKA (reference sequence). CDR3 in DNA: TGCAGTGCGCTAGATATGTCAGGGGAGGGAGGATATAGCAATCAGCCCCAGCATTTT. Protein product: CSALDMSGEGGYSNQPQHF.

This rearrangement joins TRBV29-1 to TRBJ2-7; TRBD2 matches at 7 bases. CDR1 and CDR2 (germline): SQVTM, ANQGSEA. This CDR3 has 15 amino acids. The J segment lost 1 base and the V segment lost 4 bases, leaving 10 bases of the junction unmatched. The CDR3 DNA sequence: TGCAGCGTTGGTGCAGGGAGCGGGGAGTCCTACGAGCAGTACTTC. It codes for CSVGAGSGESYEQYF.

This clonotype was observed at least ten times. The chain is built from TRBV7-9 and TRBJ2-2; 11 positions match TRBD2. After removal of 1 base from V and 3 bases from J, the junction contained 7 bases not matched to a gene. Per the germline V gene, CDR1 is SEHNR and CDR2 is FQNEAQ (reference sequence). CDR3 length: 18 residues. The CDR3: CASSLDRGTSGHTGELFF. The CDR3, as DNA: TGTGCCAGCAGCTTAGACCGCGGGACTAGCGGACACACCGGGGAGCTGTTTTTT.

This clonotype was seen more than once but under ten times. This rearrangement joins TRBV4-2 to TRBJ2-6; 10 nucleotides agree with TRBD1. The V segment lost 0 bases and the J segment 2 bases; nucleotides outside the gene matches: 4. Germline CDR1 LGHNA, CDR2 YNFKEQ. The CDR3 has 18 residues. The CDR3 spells CASSQEFGQGAGANVLTF. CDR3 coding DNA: TGTGCCAGCAGCCAAGAATTTGGACAGGGGGCTGGGGCCAACGTCCTGACTTTC.

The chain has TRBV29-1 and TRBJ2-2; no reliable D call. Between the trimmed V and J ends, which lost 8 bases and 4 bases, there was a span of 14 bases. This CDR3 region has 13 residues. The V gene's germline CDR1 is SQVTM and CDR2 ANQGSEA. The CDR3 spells CSFAQTGTGELFF. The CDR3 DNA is TGCAGCTTTGCTCAAACGGGCACCGGGGAGCTGTTTTTT.

The CDR3 loop is CASSYLGTRGTGELFF. Here the CDR3 DNA reads TGTGCCAGCAGTTACCTCGGGACTAGAGGGACCGGGGAGCTGTTTTTT. The chain has TRBV6-2 or TRBV6-3 and TRBJ2-2; the match to TRBD2 covers 8 bases. CDR3 size: 16 residues. Germline CDR1 MNHEY, CDR2 SVGEGT. The J segment lost 5 bases and the V segment lost 2 bases, leaving 7 bases of the junction unmatched.

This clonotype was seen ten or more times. CDR3 in amino acids: CASSPRGGTGELFF. For the CDR3, the DNA is TGTGCCAGCAGCCCCCGTGGGGGCACCGGGGAGCTGTTTTTT. This chain links TRBV7-8 with TRBJ2-2; possibly TRBD1 or TRBD2 for D (5 bases each). V shed 5 bases and J shed 4 bases, with 11 bases lying between them. CDR1 is SGHVS and CDR2 is FQNEAQ in the germline V gene. This CDR3 has 14 amino acids.